This TCR beta chain was captured by sequencing in a study of monozygotic twins with inflammatory bowel disease. The CDR3 covers 16 residues. CDR1 and CDR2 (germline): SGHRS, YFSETQ. The blood volume drawn from each donor was 2 to 3 ml. PCR of TCRalpha and TCRbeta cDNA was nested, with two rounds of around 15 and 9 cycles. TCRdb re-called the 5' RACE reads and shows each CDR3 protein once, DNA omitted. The sample's table shows approximately 400,000 distinct CDR3 sequences. The chain couples TRBV5-1 to TRBJ2-1. Sample: blood. This TCR was recovered from a human donor with ulcerative colitis or Crohn's disease, or a healthy co-twin of an affected twin (not recorded which). The CDR3 loop reads CASSLVATSSYNEQFF.